Detailed here is one T cell receptor beta chain. Its antigen is unknown. Germline CDR1 MGHRA, CDR2 YSYEKL. The CDR3 has 13 residues. The V end was cut by 5 bases, the J end by 4 bases, with 12 bases between. The data derive from a study of a mutant IDH1 vaccine in newly diagnosed glioma. Study context: In some groups vaccination began 4-6 weeks post-radiotherapy; others received it with temozolomide.

Sequenced by immunoSEQ multiplex PCR; TCRdb stores in-frame clones only, minus some. The sample gives nearly 55,000 clones, 70% to 90% of which show up once; around 3.4% is in the top ten. Stated time point: week 5, during vaccination. Each dose delivered 300 ug of mutant IDH1 20-mer peptide subcutaneously with imiquimod. New WHO grade 3 or 4 IDH1-mutant, ATRX-lost astrocytomas were present in all donors. This TCR derives from a man younger than 40 with glioma. The genes are TRBV4-1 and TRBJ2-7; D ambiguous. This specimen was PBMCs, taken from a glioma patient whose treatment included an IDH1 peptide vaccine. CDR3 sequence reads: CASSKIGEYEQYF. DNA of the CDR3: TGCGCCAGCAGCAAAATCGGCGAATACGAGCAGTACTTC.